This is a list of T cell receptor beta chains from one sample in a study of response to subunit inactivated influenza vaccine. TCRdb independently ran MiXCR on the RT-PCR reads; one entry per CDR3 protein. This sample yields roughly 700,000 distinct CDR3 sequences, of which about 14% are seen a single time; around 7% belongs to the top ten. Sequences were derived from PBMCs from blood, sampled approximately 15 days before vaccination. The receptors derive from a man aged 45-60 years who received an inactivated influenza vaccine. Both conserved end residues are part of each CDR3. Each record gives: V gene, J gene, clone size, D gene, CDR3 DNA, CDR3 protein. D genes are given only for firm matches. Size is omitted from some rows. Given values are once, few, many or a class for expanded clones.

>TRBV3-1|TRBJ1-2|few|-
TGTGCCAGCAGCCAAGAATGGACACGCTCCCCTTCCTTC
CASSQEWTRSPSF
>TRBV20-1|TRBJ2-1|-|-
TGCAGTGCTAGAGATCGGGCCAGGACGAATGAGCAGTTCTTC
CSARDRARTNEQFF
>TRBV12-3/TRBV12-4|TRBJ2-3|many|TRBD2
TGTGCCAGCAGGCCCCAGGGACTAGCGCCTGCGACGCAGTATTTT
CASRPQGLAPATQYF
>TRBV20-1|TRBJ2-3|-|TRBD2
TGCAGTGCTAGAGGGACTAACGGGGGGGCTCTTGATACGCAGTATTTT
CSARGTNGGALDTQYF
>TRBV7-9|TRBJ2-1|few|-
TGTGCCAGCAGCTCGGGGGCTGCTGAGCAGTTCTTC
CASSSGAAEQFF
>TRBV21-1|TRBJ2-3|-|-
TGTGCCAGCAGCAGACAGGGTAGAAGCACAGATACGCAGTATTTT
CASSRQGRSTDTQYF
>TRBV9|TRBJ2-1|-|-
TGTGCCAGCAGCGTCCGTCCGAACTACAATGAGCAGTTCTTC
CASSVRPNYNEQFF
>TRBV7-8|TRBJ1-6|-|TRBD1
TGTGCCAGCAGCTTAGCAAGCGAACTCGGACAGGTTCATATGGATTCACCCCTCCACTTT
CASSLASELGQVHMDSPLHF
>TRBV12-3/TRBV12-4|TRBJ2-7|-|-
TGTGCCAGCAGTCCGAATTACAGGGACGAGCAGTACTTC
CASSPNYRDEQYF
>TRBV5-1|TRBJ2-3|many|TRBD2
TGCGCCAGCAGAAGCGGGGGGGCCAGTACAGATACGCAGTATTTT
CASRSGGASTDTQYF
>TRBV5-1|TRBJ2-1|once|-
TGCGCCAGCAGCTTGGTTATGGGCCCCTACAATGAGCAGTTCTTC
CASSLVMGPYNEQFF
>TRBV7-2|TRBJ2-3|many|-
TGTGCCAGCAGTTTAGGGGGGACAGGCACAGATACGCAGTATTTT
CASSLGGTGTDTQYF
>TRBV15|TRBJ2-7|many|-
TGTGCCACCAGCAGAGTGGTTGGGATGGGTGAGCAGTACTTC
CATSRVVGMGEQYF
>TRBV12-3/TRBV12-4|TRBJ2-2|-|-
TGTGCCAGCAGCCGGGAGCCGCGGGGAACCGGGGAGCTGTTTTTT
CASSREPRGTGELFF
>TRBV29-1|TRBJ2-3|-|TRBD2
TGCAGCGTTGGACTAGCGGGAGCCACAGATACGCAGTATTTT
CSVGLAGATDTQYF
>TRBV20-1|TRBJ1-5|few|-
TGCAGTGCTAGACGCGGAACACCCGGACAGCCCCAGCATTTT
CSARRGTPGQPQHF
>TRBV20-1|TRBJ2-3|-|TRBD2
TGCAGTGCTTATCCGACTAGCGGGGGGGCGGCAGATACGCAGTATTTT
CSAYPTSGGAADTQYF
>TRBV5-1|TRBJ2-1|-|-
TGCGCCAGCAGCTTCAGGGGTGACGGGATTAACGATGAGCAGTTCTTC
CASSFRGDGINDEQFF
>TRBV18|TRBJ1-1|few|-
TGTGCCAGCTCACCAAATTACATGAACACTGAAGCTTTCTTT
CASSPNYMNTEAFF
>TRBV5-1|TRBJ2-5|few|-
TGCGCCAGCAGCTTGGGTCTAGCAGGAATCGGAGAGACCCAGTACTTC
CASSLGLAGIGETQYF
>TRBV5-1|TRBJ2-5|few|TRBD2
TGCGCCAGCCAGCTTACTAGCGGGAGCCGGTACCAAGAGACCCAGTACTTC
CASQLTSGSRYQETQYF
>TRBV10-3|TRBJ1-2|-|TRBD1
TGTGCCATCAGTGAATTCGGATGGGACAGGGGTCGGTATGGCTACACCTTC
CAISEFGWDRGRYGYTF
>TRBV6-1|TRBJ2-3|few|-
TGTGCCAGCCGCTCCGGGGCTCTATCGACAGATACGCAGTATTTT
CASRSGALSTDTQYF
>TRBV18|TRBJ2-2|few|TRBD1
TGTGCCAGCTCACCTTTCCCCGACAGGGCCGCCGGGGAGCTGTTTTTT
CASSPFPDRAAGELFF
>TRBV7-9|TRBJ2-3|few|-
TGTGCCAGCAGCTACCCCTCGTGGGATACGCAGTATTTT
CASSYPSWDTQYF
>TRBV7-2|TRBJ2-1|few|TRBD2
TGTGCCAGCAGCAGCCGACTAGCGGGGAGATACAATGAGCAGTTCTTC
CASSSRLAGRYNEQFF
>TRBV7-9|TRBJ2-1|few|TRBD2
TGTGCCAGCAGCGAGGGGACTAGCGTCGGTGAGCAGTTCTTC
CASSEGTSVGEQFF
>TRBV5-1|TRBJ1-1|few|-
TGCGCCAGCAGCCTACGTTATTCGAACACTGAAGCTTTCTTT
CASSLRYSNTEAFF
>TRBV24-1|TRBJ2-3|-|TRBD2
TGTGCCACCGGACTAGCGGGGGTTGGTTTTGCAGATACGCAGTATTTT
CATGLAGVGFADTQYF
>TRBV20-1|TRBJ2-7|many|TRBD2
TGCAGTGCTAGAACCGGGACTAGCGGGGGCTCCCCGTACGAGCAGTACTTC
CSARTGTSGGSPYEQYF
>TRBV29-1|TRBJ1-1|-|-
TGCAGCGTTTTCCAGCCTACTGAAGCTTTCTTT
CSVFQPTEAFF
>TRBV20-1|TRBJ1-1|-|-
TGCAGTGCTAGAGATGGGGCAGGGTGGAACACTGAAGCTTTCTTT
CSARDGAGWNTEAFF
>TRBV24-1|TRBJ2-3|many|-
TGTGCCACCAGTGATTTGACCGGAAGTGGTACAGATACGCAGTATTTT
CATSDLTGSGTDTQYF
>TRBV6-2/TRBV6-3|TRBJ2-1|few|TRBD2
TGTGCCAGCACAGGGACTAGCGGTAACAATGAGCAGTTCTTC
CASTGTSGNNEQFF
>TRBV29-1|TRBJ2-1|few|TRBD1
TGCAGCGGAAGGACAGGGCTATACAATGAGCAGTTCTTC
CSGRTGLYNEQFF
>TRBV3-1|TRBJ2-7|few|TRBD1
TGTGCCACCTCAGGGGGTGGCTACGAGCAGTACTTC
CATSGGGYEQYF
>TRBV27|TRBJ2-1|many|-
TGTGCCAGCAGTAAAGGGCCTCGGTCGTATTACAATGAGCAGTTCTTC
CASSKGPRSYYNEQFF
>TRBV11-1|TRBJ2-3|-|-
TGTGCCAGCAGCCCTCGATGGCCAGATACGCAGTATTTT
CASSPRWPDTQYF
>TRBV10-3|TRBJ2-1|-|-
TGTGCCTCGAAAGGGGGGGGGGAGCAGTTCTTC
CASKGGGEQFF
>TRBV5-1|TRBJ1-5|few|TRBD1
TGCGCCAGCAGCTTGAACACAGGGGATCAGCCCCAGCATTTT
CASSLNTGDQPQHF
>TRBV7-8|TRBJ2-1|-|TRBD2
TGTGCCAGCAGCTTAGTACTAGCGGGGGGTTTCGATGAGCAGTTCTTC
CASSLVLAGGFDEQFF
>TRBV2|TRBJ2-4|few|-
TGTGCCAGCAGTGACCGCGGGACGGCATTAAACATTCAGTACTTC
CASSDRGTALNIQYF
>TRBV24-1|TRBJ2-3|many|-
TGTGCCACCTCCCGCGGACGGCTAGCTACGCAGTATTTT
CATSRGRLATQYF
>TRBV27|TRBJ2-3|-|-
TGTGCCAGCAGAAGTAATCCCCTGAACGGTACAGATACGCAGTATTTT
CASRSNPLNGTDTQYF
>TRBV28|TRBJ2-1|-|TRBD2
TGTGCCAGCAGTTTGATCAGCGGGAGCCCTGGGGGTGAGCAGTTCTTC
CASSLISGSPGGEQFF
>TRBV2|TRBJ2-7|few|TRBD1
TGTGCCTCCCAACCCCCCGGGACAGGGAGAGAGCAGTACTTC
CASQPPGTGREQYF
>TRBV15|TRBJ1-1|-|-
TGTGCCACCAGCAGAGGTGGGGGACTGAACACTGAAGCTTTCTTT
CATSRGGGLNTEAFF
>TRBV5-1|TRBJ1-1|few|TRBD1
TGCGCCAGCAGCTGGGGACAGAGGAACACTGAAGCTTTCTTT
CASSWGQRNTEAFF
>TRBV4-3|TRBJ1-1|-|-
TGCGCCAGCAGCCAAGAGCCCGCCAGATTGAACACTGAAGCTTTCTTT
CASSQEPARLNTEAFF
>TRBV10-3|TRBJ2-6|-|-
TGTGCCATCAGTGAGTATAGCGGCTCTGGGGCCAACGTCCTGACTTTC
CAISEYSGSGANVLTF
>TRBV12-3/TRBV12-4|TRBJ1-1|-|-
TGTGCCAGCATGAGGGGGAACACTGAAGCTTTCTTT
CASMRGNTEAFF
>TRBV7-2|TRBJ1-1|-|-
TGTGCCAGCAGCTTAATAGGGGATGAAGCTTTCTTT
CASSLIGDEAFF
>TRBV14|TRBJ2-7|-|-
TGTGCCAGCAGCCAAGCTAGACACTCCTACGAGCAGTACTTC
CASSQARHSYEQYF
>TRBV27|TRBJ1-1|once|-
TGTGCCAGCAGGGGATCGACGATCACTGAAGCTTTCTTT
CASRGSTITEAFF